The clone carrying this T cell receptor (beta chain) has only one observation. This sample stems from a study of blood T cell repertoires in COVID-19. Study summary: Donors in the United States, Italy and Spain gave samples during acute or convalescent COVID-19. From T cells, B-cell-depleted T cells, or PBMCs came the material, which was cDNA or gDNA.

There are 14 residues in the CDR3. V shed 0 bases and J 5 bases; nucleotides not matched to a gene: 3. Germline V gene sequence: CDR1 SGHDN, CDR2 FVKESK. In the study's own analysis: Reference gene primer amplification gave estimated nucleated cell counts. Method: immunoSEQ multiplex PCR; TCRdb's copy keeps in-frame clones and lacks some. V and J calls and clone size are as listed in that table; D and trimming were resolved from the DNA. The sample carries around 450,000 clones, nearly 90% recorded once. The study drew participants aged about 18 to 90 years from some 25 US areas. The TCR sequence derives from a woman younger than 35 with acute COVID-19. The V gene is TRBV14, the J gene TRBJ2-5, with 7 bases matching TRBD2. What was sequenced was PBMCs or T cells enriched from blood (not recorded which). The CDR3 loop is CASSQDSGLETQYF. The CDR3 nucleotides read TGTGCCAGCAGCCAAGATAGCGGGCTGGAGACCCAGTACTTC.